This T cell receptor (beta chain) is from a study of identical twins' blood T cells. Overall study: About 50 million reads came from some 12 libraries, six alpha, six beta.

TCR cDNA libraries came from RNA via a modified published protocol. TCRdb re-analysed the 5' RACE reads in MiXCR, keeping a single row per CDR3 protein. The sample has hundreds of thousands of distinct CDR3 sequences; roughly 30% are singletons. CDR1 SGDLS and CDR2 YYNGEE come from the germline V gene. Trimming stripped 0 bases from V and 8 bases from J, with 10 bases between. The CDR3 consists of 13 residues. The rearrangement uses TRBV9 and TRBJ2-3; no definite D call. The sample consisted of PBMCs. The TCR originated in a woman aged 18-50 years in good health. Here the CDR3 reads CASSVDSLATQYF. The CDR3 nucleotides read TGTGCCAGCAGCGTAGACAGCTTGGCTACGCAGTATTTT.